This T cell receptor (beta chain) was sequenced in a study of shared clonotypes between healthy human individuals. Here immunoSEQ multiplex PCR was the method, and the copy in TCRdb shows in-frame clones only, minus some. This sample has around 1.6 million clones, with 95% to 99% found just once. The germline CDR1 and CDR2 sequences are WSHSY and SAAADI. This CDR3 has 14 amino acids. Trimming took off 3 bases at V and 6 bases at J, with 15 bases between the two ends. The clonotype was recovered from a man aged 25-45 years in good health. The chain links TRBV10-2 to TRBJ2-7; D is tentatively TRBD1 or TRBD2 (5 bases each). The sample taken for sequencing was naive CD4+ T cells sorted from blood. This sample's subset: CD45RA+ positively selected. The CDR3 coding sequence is TGCGCCAGCAGTGAAAGGCGAGGGACGGGCGAGCAGTACTTC. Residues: CASSERRGTGEQYF.